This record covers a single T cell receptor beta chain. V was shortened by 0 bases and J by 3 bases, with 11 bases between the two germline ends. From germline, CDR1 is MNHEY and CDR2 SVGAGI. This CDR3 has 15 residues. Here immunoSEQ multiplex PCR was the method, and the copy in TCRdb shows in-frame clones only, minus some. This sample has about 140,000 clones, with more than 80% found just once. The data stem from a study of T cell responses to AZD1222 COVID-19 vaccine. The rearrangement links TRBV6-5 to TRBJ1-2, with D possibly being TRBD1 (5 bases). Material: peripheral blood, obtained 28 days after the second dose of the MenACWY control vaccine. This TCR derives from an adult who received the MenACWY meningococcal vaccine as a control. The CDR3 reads CASSYSGRADYGYTF. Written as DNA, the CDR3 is TGTGCCAGCAGTTACTCTGGCAGGGCGGACTATGGCTACACCTTC.